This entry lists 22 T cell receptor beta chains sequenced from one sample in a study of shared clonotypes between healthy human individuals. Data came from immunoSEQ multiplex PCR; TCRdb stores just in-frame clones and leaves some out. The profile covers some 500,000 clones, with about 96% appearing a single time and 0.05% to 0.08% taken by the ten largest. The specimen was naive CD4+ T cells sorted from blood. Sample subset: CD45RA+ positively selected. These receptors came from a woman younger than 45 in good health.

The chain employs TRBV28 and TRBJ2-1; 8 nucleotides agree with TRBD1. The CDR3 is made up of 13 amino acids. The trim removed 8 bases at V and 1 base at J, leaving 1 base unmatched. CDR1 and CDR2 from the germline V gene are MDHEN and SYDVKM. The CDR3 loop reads CASRDRSYNEQFF. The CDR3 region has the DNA TGTGCCAGCCGGGACAGGTCCTACAATGAGCAGTTCTTC.

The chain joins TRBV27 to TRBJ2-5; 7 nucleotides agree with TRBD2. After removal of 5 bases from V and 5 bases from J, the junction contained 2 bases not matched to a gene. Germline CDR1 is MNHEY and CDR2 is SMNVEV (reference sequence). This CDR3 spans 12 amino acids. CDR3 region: CASSRSGETQYF. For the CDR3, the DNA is TGTGCCAGCAGTCGTAGCGGGGAGACCCAGTACTTC.

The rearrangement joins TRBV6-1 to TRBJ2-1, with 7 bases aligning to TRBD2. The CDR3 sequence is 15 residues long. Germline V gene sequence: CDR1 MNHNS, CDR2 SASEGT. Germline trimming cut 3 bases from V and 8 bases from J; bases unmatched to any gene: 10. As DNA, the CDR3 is TGTGCCAGCAGTGATAGGCGGGGGTTCAGGGATGAGCAGTTCTTC. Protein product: CASSDRRGFRDEQFF.

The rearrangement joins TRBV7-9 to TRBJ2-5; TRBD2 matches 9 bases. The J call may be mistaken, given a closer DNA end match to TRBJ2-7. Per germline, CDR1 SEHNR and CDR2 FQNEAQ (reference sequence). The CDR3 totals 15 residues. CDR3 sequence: CASSSGLARSYEQYF. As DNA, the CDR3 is TGTGCCAGCAGCTCCGGACTAGCGAGGTCCTACGAGCAGTACTTC.

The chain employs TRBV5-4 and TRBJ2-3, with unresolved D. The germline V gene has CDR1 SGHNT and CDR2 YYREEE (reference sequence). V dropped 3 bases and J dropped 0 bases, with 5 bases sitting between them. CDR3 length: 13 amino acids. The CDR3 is CASSSYSTDTQYF. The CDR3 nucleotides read TGTGCCAGCAGCTCATATAGCACAGATACGCAGTATTTT.

CDR3 coding DNA: TGTGCCAGCAGCTTAGCGGATCGCGATAGCGGGAGATGGACCGCCAACAGGGAGACCCAGTACTTC. This encodes CASSLADRDSGRWTANRETQYF. The chain couples TRBV7-8 to TRBJ2-5; 9 nucleotides match TRBD2. CDR1 SGHVS and CDR2 FQNEAQ come from the germline V gene. The CDR3 contains 22 residues. V gave up 0 bases and J gave up 5 bases; unmatched junction bases: 25. Supplemented by reference TRBV7-8 and TRBJ2-5, the full variable domain reads GAGVSQSPRYKVAKRGQDVALRCDPISGHVSLFWYQQALGQGPEFLTYFQNEAQLDKSGLPSDRFFAERPEGSVSTLKIQRTQQEDSAVYLCASSLADRDSGRWTANRETQYFGPGTRLLVL.

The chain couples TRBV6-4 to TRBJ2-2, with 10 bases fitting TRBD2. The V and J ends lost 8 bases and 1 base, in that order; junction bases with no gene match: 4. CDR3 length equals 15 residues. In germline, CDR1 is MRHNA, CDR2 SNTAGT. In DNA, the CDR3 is TGTGCCAGCCAAGCTAGCGGGAGGAACACCGGGGAGCTGTTTTTT. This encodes CASQASGRNTGELFF.

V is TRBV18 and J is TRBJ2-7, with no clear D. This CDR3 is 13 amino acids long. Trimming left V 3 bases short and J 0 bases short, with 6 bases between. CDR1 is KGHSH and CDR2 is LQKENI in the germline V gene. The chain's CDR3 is CASSPQYSYEQYF. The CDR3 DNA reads TGTGCCAGCTCACCGCAGTACTCCTACGAGCAGTACTTC.

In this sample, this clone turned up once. The CDR3 loop is CASSYLGQGSTDTQYF. CDR3 nucleotides: TGTGCCAGCAGTTACCTCGGACAGGGGAGCACAGATACGCAGTATTTT. The chain uses TRBV28 and TRBJ2-3, with 9 bases fitting TRBD1. This CDR3 is built from 16 residues. Trimming cost V 4 bases and J 0 bases; bases outside gene matches: 5. CDR1 is MDHEN and CDR2 is SYDVKM in the germline V gene. The full variable domain, with the rest looked up from reference TRBV28 and TRBJ2-3, is DVKVTQSSRYLVKRTGEKVFLECVQDMDHENMFWYRQDPGLGLRLIYFSYDVKMKEKGDIPEGYSVSREKKERFSLILESASTNQTSMYLCASSYLGQGSTDTQYFGPGTRLTVL.

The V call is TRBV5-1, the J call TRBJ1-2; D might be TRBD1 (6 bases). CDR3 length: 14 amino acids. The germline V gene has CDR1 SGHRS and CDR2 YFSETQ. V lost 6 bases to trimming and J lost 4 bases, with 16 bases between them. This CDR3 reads CASKGQPEGYGYTF. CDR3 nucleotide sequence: TGCGCCAGCAAAGGACAGCCGGAGGGCTATGGCTACACCTTC. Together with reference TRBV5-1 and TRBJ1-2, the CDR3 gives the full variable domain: KAGVTQTPRYLIKTRGQQVTLSCSPISGHRSVSWYQQTPGQGLQFLFEYFSETQRNKGNFPGRFSGRQFSNSRSEMNVSTLELGDSALYLCASKGQPEGYGYTFGSGTRLTVV.

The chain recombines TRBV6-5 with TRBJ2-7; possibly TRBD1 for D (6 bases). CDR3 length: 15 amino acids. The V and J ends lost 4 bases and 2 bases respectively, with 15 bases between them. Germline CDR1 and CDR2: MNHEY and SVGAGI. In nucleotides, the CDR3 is TGTGCCAGCAGTTGGCAACCGGGACAAACCTACGAGCAGTACTTC. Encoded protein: CASSWQPGQTYEQYF.

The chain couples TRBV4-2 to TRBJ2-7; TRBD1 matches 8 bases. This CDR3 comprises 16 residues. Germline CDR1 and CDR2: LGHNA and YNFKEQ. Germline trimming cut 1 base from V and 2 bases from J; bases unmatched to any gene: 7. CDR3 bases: TGTGCCAGCAGCCAAGCAGCAGGGGGCAAAACCTACGAGCAGTACTTC. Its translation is CASSQAAGGKTYEQYF.

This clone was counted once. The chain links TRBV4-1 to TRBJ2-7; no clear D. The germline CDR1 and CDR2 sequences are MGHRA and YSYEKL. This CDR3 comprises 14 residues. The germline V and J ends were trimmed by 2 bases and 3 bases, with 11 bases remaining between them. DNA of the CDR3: TGCGCCAGCAGCCAACTGGGCGCCGGCTACGAGCAGTACTTC. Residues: CASSQLGAGYEQYF.

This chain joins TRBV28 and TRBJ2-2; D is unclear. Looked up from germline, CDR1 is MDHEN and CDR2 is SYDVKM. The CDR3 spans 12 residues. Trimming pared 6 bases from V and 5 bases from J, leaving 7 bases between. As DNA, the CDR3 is TGTGCCAGCAGAGTAGTTACCGGGGAGCTGTTTTTT. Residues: CASRVVTGELFF.

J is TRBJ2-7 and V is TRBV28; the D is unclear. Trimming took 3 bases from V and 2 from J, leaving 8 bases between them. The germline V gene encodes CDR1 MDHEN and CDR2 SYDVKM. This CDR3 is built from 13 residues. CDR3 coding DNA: TGTGCCAGCAGTTTTAAGGTACCCTACGAGCAGTACTTC. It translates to CASSFKVPYEQYF. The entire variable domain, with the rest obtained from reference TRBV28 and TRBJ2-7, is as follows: DVKVTQSSRYLVKRTGEKVFLECVQDMDHENMFWYRQDPGLGLRLIYFSYDVKMKEKGDIPEGYSVSREKKERFSLILESASTNQTSMYLCASSFKVPYEQYFGPGTRLTVT.

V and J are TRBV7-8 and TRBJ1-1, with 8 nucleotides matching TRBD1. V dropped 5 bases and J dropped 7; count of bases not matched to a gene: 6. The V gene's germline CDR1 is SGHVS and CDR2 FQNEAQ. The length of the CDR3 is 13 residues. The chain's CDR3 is CASSRRGQVEAFF. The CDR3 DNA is TGTGCCAGCAGCAGAAGGGGACAGGTTGAAGCTTTCTTT.

The CDR3 protein is CASSPQETYEQYF. CDR3 nucleotide sequence: TGTGCCAGCAGTCCTCAGGAAACCTACGAGCAGTACTTC. The chain joins TRBV6-5 to TRBJ2-7; no firm D call. Looked up from germline, CDR1 is MNHEY and CDR2 is SVGAGI. CDR3 length: 13 residues. The V gene lost 5 bases and the J gene lost 2 bases, with 10 bases spanning the gap.

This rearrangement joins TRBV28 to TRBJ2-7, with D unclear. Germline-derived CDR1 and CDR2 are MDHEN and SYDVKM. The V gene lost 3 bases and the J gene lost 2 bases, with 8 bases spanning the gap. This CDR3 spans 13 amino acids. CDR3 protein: CASSLSSPYEQYF. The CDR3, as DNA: TGTGCCAGCAGTTTGTCCAGCCCCTACGAGCAGTACTTC.

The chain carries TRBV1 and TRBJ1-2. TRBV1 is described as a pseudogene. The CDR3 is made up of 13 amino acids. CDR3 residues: CTSSLEDFCGYTF. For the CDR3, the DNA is TGCACCAGCAGCCTAGAGGACTTTTGTGGCTACACCTTC.

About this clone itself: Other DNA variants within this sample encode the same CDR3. CDR3 amino acids: CASSLGGNSNQPQHF. In DNA form, the CDR3 reads TGTGCCAGCAGCCTCGGGGGGAATAGCAATCAGCCCCAGCATTTT. The J gene is TRBJ1-5, the V gene TRBV28; tentative D call: TRBD1 (5 bases). The V gene lost 6 bases and the J gene lost 0 bases, with 12 bases spanning the gap. Looked up from germline, CDR1 is MDHEN and CDR2 is SYDVKM. This CDR3 contains 15 residues.

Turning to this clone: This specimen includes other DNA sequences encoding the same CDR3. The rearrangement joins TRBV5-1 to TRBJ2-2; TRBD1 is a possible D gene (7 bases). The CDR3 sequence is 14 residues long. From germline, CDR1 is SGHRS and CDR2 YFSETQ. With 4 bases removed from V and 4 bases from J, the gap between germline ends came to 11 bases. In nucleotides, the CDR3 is TGCGCCAGCAGCCTCCAGGGGGGCACCGGGGAGCTGTTTTTT. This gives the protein CASSLQGGTGELFF.

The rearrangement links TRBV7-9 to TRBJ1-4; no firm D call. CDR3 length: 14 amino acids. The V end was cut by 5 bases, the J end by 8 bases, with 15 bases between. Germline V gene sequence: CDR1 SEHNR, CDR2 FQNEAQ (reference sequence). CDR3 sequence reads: CASSTRAGVEKLFF. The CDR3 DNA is TGTGCCAGCAGCACCAGAGCCGGGGTCGAAAAACTGTTTTTT.